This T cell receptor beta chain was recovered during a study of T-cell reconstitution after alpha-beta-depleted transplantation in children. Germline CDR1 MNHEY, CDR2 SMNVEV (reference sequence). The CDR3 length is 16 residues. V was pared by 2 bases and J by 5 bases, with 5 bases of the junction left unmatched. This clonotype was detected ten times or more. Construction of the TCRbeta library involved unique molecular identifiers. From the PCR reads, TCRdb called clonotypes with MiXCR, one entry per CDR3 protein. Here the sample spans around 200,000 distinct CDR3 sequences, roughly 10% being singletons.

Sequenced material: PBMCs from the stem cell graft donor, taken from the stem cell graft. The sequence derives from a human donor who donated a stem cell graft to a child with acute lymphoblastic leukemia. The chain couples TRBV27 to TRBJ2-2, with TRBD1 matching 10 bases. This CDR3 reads CASSLGTGVWTGELFF. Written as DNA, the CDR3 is TGTGCCAGCAGTTTAGGGACAGGGGTATGGACCGGGGAGCTGTTTTTT.